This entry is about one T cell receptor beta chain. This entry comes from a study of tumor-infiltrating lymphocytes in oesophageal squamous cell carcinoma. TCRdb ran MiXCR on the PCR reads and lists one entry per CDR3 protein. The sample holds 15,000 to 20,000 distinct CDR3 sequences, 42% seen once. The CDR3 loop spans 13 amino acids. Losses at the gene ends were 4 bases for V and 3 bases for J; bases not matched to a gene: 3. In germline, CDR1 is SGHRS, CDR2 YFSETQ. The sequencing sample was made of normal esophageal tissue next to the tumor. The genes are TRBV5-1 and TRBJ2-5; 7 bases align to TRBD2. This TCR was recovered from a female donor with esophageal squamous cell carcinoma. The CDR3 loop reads CASSRGGEETQYF. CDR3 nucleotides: TGCGCCAGCAGCCGGGGAGGGGAAGAGACCCAGTACTTC.